These 19 T cell receptor beta chains were all obtained from the same sample, sequenced in a study of monozygotic twins with inflammatory bowel disease. For each CDR3 protein, TCRdb gives one entry from its re-call of the 5' RACE reads, without DNA. This sample carries approximately 300,000 distinct CDR3 sequences, with 5.6% going to the ten biggest clones. Input material: blood. The source of these receptors is a human donor with ulcerative colitis or Crohn's disease, or a healthy co-twin of an affected twin (not recorded which).

The rearrangement links TRBV19 to TRBJ2-2; with no DNA, the TCRdb D assignment of TRBD2 cannot be verified. Germline CDR1 and CDR2: LNHDA and SQIVND (reference sequence). The CDR3 is 15 residues long. The CDR3 here is CASGTSGSNTGELFF. Combining the CDR3 with reference TRBV19 and TRBJ2-2 gives the whole variable domain DGGITQSPKYLFRKEGQNVTLSCEQNLNHDAMYWYRQDPGQGLRLIYYSQIVNDFQKGDIAEGYSVSREKKESFPLTVTSAQKNPTAFYLCASGTSGSNTGELFFGEGSRLTVL.

This chain joins TRBV7-2 and TRBJ1-1. CDR1 SGHTA and CDR2 FQGNSA come from the germline V gene. The CDR3 totals 14 residues. The CDR3 sequence is CASSLGAENTEAFF. The full variable domain, with the rest looked up from reference TRBV7-2 and TRBJ1-1, is GAGVSQSPSNKVTEKGKDVELRCDPISGHTALYWYRQSLGQGLEFLIYFQGNSAPDKSGLPSDRFSAERTGGSVSTLTIQRTQQEDSAVYLCASSLGAENTEAFFGQGTRLTVV.

This sequence joins TRBV5-1 and TRBJ1-2; there is no DNA to check the TCRdb D call of TRBD1. In germline, CDR1 is SGHRS, CDR2 YFSETQ. This CDR3 has 16 amino acids. The CDR3 sequence is CASSLAPSGTGDGYTF.

The gene calls are TRBV7-8 and TRBJ1-2; TCRdb's D gene call, TRBD1, goes unchecked for lack of DNA. The CDR3 has 13 amino acids. Germline CDR1 reads SGHVS; CDR2 reads FQNEAQ. CDR3 residues: CASSVGGGFGYTF.

The chain uses TRBV30 and TRBJ1-5. The CDR3 is made up of 12 amino acids. Germline CDR1 is GTSNPN and CDR2 is SVGIG (reference sequence). CDR3 sequence reads: CAWNFGPGPQHF. The complete variable domain, with remaining parts taken from reference TRBV30 and TRBJ1-5, reads SQTIHQWPATLVQPVGSPLSLECTVEGTSNPNLYWYRQAAGRGLQLLFYSVGIGQISSEVPQNLSASRPQDRQFILSSKKLLLSDSGFYLCAWNFGPGPQHFGDGTRLSIL.

This chain links TRBV20-1 with TRBJ2-7. Germline V gene sequence: CDR1 DFQATT, CDR2 SNEGSKA (reference sequence). CDR3 length: 13 residues. CDR3 residues: CSARIDSSYEQYF.

The rearrangement joins TRBV4-3 to TRBJ1-5. This CDR3 spans 13 amino acids. Germline assignment: CDR1 LGHNA and CDR2 YSLEER. The CDR3 protein is CASSQVEAGPQHF.

This chain uses TRBV29-1 with TRBJ2-2; TCRdb's D gene call, TRBD2, goes unchecked for lack of DNA. Germline V lookup: CDR1 SQVTM, CDR2 ANQGSEA. This CDR3 spans 18 amino acids. CDR3 loop: CSVEGRAGTSTNTGELFF.

V gene TRBV7-8 combines with J gene TRBJ2-5; the TCRdb call, TRBD2, lacks DNA for checking. CDR3 length: 18 residues. CDR1 SGHVS and CDR2 FQNEAQ come from the germline V gene. The CDR3 protein is CASSSRRFGERGAPTQYF.

V is TRBV18 and J is TRBJ2-5. The V gene's germline CDR1 is KGHSH and CDR2 LQKENI. CDR3 length: 14 residues. CDR3 region: CASSPPGSKETQYF.

V gene TRBV25-1 combines with J gene TRBJ2-5; checking the TCRdb D call of TRBD1 is not possible without DNA. This CDR3 comprises 13 residues. Germline V gene lookup returns CDR1 MGHDK and CDR2 SYGVNS. The CDR3: CASRLAGARTQYF. Full variable domain (missing parts from reference TRBV25-1 and TRBJ2-5): EADIYQTPRYLVIGTGKKITLECSQTMGHDKMYWYQQDPGMELHLIHYSYGVNSTEKGDLSSESTVSRIRTEHFPLTLESARPSHTSQYLCASRLAGARTQYFGPGTRLLVL.

The rearrangement uses TRBV7-7 and TRBJ2-7; TCRdb selects TRBD1, and the lack of DNA leaves this call unchecked. From germline, CDR1 is SSHAT and CDR2 FNYEAQ (reference sequence). The CDR3 consists of 16 residues. CDR3: CASSAGPGQGNYEQYF.

The V gene is TRBV20-1, the J gene TRBJ1-5; the D call from TCRdb, TRBD1, cannot be confirmed without DNA. Per the germline V gene, CDR1 is DFQATT and CDR2 is SNEGSKA (reference sequence). The CDR3 is made up of 17 amino acids. The CDR3 loop is CSARDQGQGSARQPQHF.

V and J are TRBV3-1 and TRBJ2-3. In germline, CDR1 is LGHDT, CDR2 YNNKEL (reference sequence). This CDR3 spans 15 amino acids. The CDR3 protein is CASSQNDWSTDTQYF.

The rearrangement links TRBV24-1 to TRBJ2-1; TCRdb returns TRBD1, unconfirmable since there is no DNA. From germline, CDR1 is KGHDR and CDR2 SFDVKD. The CDR3 spans 15 residues. The CDR3 protein is CATSASGTGGSEQFF.

This chain joins TRBV18 and TRBJ2-6. CDR3 size: 15 residues. CDR1 and CDR2 (germline): KGHSH, LQKENI. The CDR3 reads CASSNGGPGANVLTF.

V usage is TRBV12-3 or TRBV12-4 and J usage is TRBJ2-3; TCRdb outputs TRBD2, but without DNA this stays unchecked. The CDR3 contains 16 residues. CDR3 sequence reads: CASSRTSGSNGDTQYF.

The chain combines TRBV7-7 with TRBJ2-1; absent DNA, TCRdb's TRBD1 call cannot be checked. Germline CDR1 SSHAT, CDR2 FNYEAQ (reference sequence). The CDR3 runs to 16 residues. CDR3 sequence: CASIRQGAQGYNEQFF.

V and J are TRBV7-2 and TRBJ2-7; without DNA, the TCRdb call of TRBD2 cannot be checked. The CDR3 sequence is 14 residues long. Germline V gene data show CDR1 as SGHTA and CDR2 as FQGNSA. Here the CDR3 reads CASSLGRRVYEQYF. Full variable domain (outside the CDR3, taken from reference TRBV7-2 and TRBJ2-7): GAGVSQSPSNKVTEKGKDVELRCDPISGHTALYWYRQSLGQGLEFLIYFQGNSAPDKSGLPSDRFSAERTGGSVSTLTIQRTQQEDSAVYLCASSLGRRVYEQYFGPGTRLTVT.